The sequence of this TCR beta chain was determined in a study of blood T cell repertoires in COVID-19. Study summary: T cells, B-cell-depleted T cells, or PBMCs provided the cDNA or gDNA that served as material.

TCRdb's table, derived via immunoSEQ multiplex PCR, lists solely in-frame clones and lacks some. This table holds some 70,000 clones, 90% found once. This clone appeared a few times. Germline V gene sequence: CDR1 GTSNPN, CDR2 SVGIG (reference sequence). The CDR3 runs 14 residues. V dropped 0 bases and J dropped 2 bases, with 10 bases sitting between them. In Seattle, patients joined the study during active infection and were tracked longitudinally. This TCR derives from a man aged 50 to 60 with COVID-19, enrolled during active disease. The rearrangement uses TRBV30 and TRBJ1-2; D is ambiguous. The sample was peripheral blood. CDR3 DNA sequence: TGTGCCTGGAGTGTATGGGGAGGAAACTATGGCTACACCTTC. Translation: CAWSVWGGNYGYTF. The full variable domain, rest sourced from reference TRBV30 and TRBJ1-2, is SQTIHQWPATLVQPVGSPLSLECTVEGTSNPNLYWYRQAAGRGLQLLFYSVGIGQISSEVPQNLSASRPQDRQFILSSKKLLLSDSGFYLCAWSVWGGNYGYTFGSGTRLTVV.